This T cell receptor (beta chain) was recovered during a study of blood T cell repertoires in COVID-19. The overall study: Acute and convalescent COVID-19 samples came from the United States, Italy and Spain. In each case, the material was cDNA or gDNA derived from T cells, B-cell-depleted T cells, or PBMCs.

In the study's own analysis: Counts of nucleated cells, estimated from reference gene primer amplification, were obtained. The table came from immunoSEQ multiplex PCR; TCRdb's copy has only in-frame clones and leaves some out. The D gene and trimming were derived from the DNA, and the V and J assignments and clone size from that table. This table has around 290,000 clones, about 89% appearing once. The CDR3 loop spans 15 amino acids. Germline CDR1 and CDR2: ENHRY and SYGVKD. Trimming cost V 4 bases and J 5 bases; bases outside gene matches: 2. V gene TRBV10-3 combines with J gene TRBJ1-6, with 10 bases lining up with TRBD1. The sample comprised peripheral blood. The source is a woman in her forties or fifties who had recovered from COVID-19. CDR3 residues: CAISGGTGDNSPLHF. The CDR3 nucleotides are TGTGCCATCAGTGGGGGGACAGGGGATAATTCACCCCTCCACTTT.